These T cell receptor beta chains were read from a single sample in a study of beta chain features in type 1 diabetes. Profiling relied on immunoSEQ multiplex PCR, and the TCRdb table lists in-frame clones only, not all of them. Found here are hundreds of thousands of clones, more than 13% of them singletons; the top ten hold around 0.016%. Specimen: naive CD4+ T cells from blood. The origin of the receptors is a man aged 25-40 years with type 1 diabetes. Both conserved end residues are part of each CDR3. The D gene is left open where the match is weak. Size is omitted from some rows. Given values are once, few, many or a class for expanded clones.

clone_size	v_call	d_call	j_call	cdr3_aa	cdr3_nt
NA	TRBV30	NA	TRBJ1-5	CAWSTGGGQPQHF	TGTGCCTGGAGTACGGGGGGCGGTCAGCCCCAGCATTTT
few	TRBV9	NA	TRBJ2-6	CASSVQGAGANVLTF	TGTGCCAGCAGCGTCCAGGGTGCTGGGGCCAACGTCCTGACTTTC
few	TRBV29-1	NA	TRBJ1-1	CSVVSREEAFF	TGCAGCGTTGTATCGCGTGAGGAGGCTTTCTTT
NA	TRBV7-2	TRBD2	TRBJ2-7	CASSLLAGGPYEQYF	TGTGCCAGCAGCCTTTTAGCGGGAGGGCCCTACGAGCAGTACTTC
NA	TRBV15	TRBD2	TRBJ2-3	CATSRDQPSGGDTQYF	TGTGCCACCAGCAGAGATCAGCCTAGCGGAGGAGATACGCAGTATTTT
NA	TRBV2	TRBD1	TRBJ2-5	CASSPGDSLRETQYF	TGTGCCAGCAGTCCAGGGGACAGCCTGAGGGAGACCCAGTACTTC
few	TRBV19	NA	TRBJ2-6	CASSAQGWGANVLTF	TGTGCCAGTAGTGCGCAGGGGTGGGGGGCCAACGTCCTGACTTTC
NA	TRBV9	NA	TRBJ1-1	CASSVGQGNTEAFF	TGTGCCAGCAGCGTAGGCCAGGGCAACACTGAAGCTTTCTTT
few	TRBV18	NA	TRBJ1-4	CASSSPGGNEKLFF	TGTGCCAGCTCATCGCCAGGAGGGAATGAAAAACTGTTTTTT
NA	TRBV6-5	NA	TRBJ2-7	CASSYRAGRYEQYF	TGTGCCAGCAGTTATAGGGCAGGGAGGTACGAGCAGTACTTC
few	TRBV30	NA	TRBJ1-1	CAWEKVGGTEAFF	TGTGCCTGGGAAAAGGTAGGGGGAACTGAAGCTTTCTTT
few	TRBV28	NA	TRBJ2-1	CASSLNARNEQFF	TGTGCCAGCAGTTTAAACGCCCGGAATGAGCAGTTCTTC
few	TRBV5-6	NA	TRBJ2-2	CASSPFGGTGELFF	TGTGCCAGCAGTCCCTTCGGGGGAACCGGGGAGCTGTTTTTT
NA	TRBV11-2	NA	TRBJ1-5	CASSLGPGEDNQPQHF	TGTGCCAGCAGCTTAGGACCGGGGGAAGACAATCAGCCCCAGCATTTT
NA	TRBV5-1	NA	TRBJ1-1	CASSPPSRGNTEAFF	TGCGCCAGCAGCCCCCCCTCTCGGGGAAACACTGAAGCTTTCTTT
few	TRBV7-2	TRBD1	TRBJ2-7	CASGLQGAAREQYF	TGTGCCAGCGGGTTACAGGGGGCGGCGAGGGAGCAGTACTTC
few	TRBV2	TRBD2	TRBJ2-1	CASSLSGSQYNEQFF	TGTGCCAGCAGCTTAAGCGGGAGTCAATACAATGAGCAGTTCTTC
NA	TRBV25-1	TRBD2	TRBJ2-5	CASSEEAGTRPRRGQYF	TGTGCCAGCAGTGAAGAAGCTGGGACTAGGCCCCGAAGGGGTCAGTACTTC
few	TRBV5-1	NA	TRBJ1-2	CASSPGTGNGYTF	TGCGCCAGCAGCCCCGGGACTGGGAATGGCTACACCTTC
NA	TRBV27	NA	TRBJ1-1	CASSLLGRLNTEAFF	TGTGCCAGCAGTTTATTGGGCAGGTTGAACACTGAAGCTTTCTTT
NA	TRBV11-2	NA	TRBJ2-1	CASSFTRFSYNEQFF	TGTGCCAGCAGCTTTACTAGGTTTTCCTACAATGAGCAGTTCTTC
NA	TRBV7-2	NA	TRBJ2-1	CASSPLAEQFF	TGTGCCAGCAGCCCACTAGCTGAGCAGTTCTTC
few	TRBV2	NA	TRBJ2-6	CASSRNRDSGANVLTF	TGTGCCAGCAGCCGGAACAGGGACTCTGGGGCCAACGTCCTGACTTTC
NA	TRBV18	TRBD1	TRBJ1-2	CASSNDREVGYTF	TGTGCCAGCTCAAATGACAGGGAAGTTGGCTACACCTTC